This entry lists 27 T cell receptor beta chains sequenced from one sample in a study of Ad26.COV2.S vaccination and SARS-CoV-2 variants. Method: immunoSEQ multiplex PCR; TCRdb's copy keeps in-frame clones and lacks some. The sample lists fewer than 900,000 clones, more than 70% occurring once. Treatment indicated: about 20 received Ad26.COV2.S at low or high dose, single or two shots; roughly 5 received placebo; per-sample allocation not given. Repertoires come from day 63 after the first vaccine or placebo injection. Sequenced here: peripheral blood, sampled in a trial of Ad26.COV2.S vaccine versus placebo. These receptors were collected from a person aged 18-65 years who received the Ad26.COV2.S COVID-19 vaccine or a placebo.

The rearrangement uses TRBV3-1 (or the pseudogene TRBV3-2) and TRBJ2-3; possibly TRBD2 for D (5 bases). The length of the CDR3 is 14 residues. The V gene lost 0 bases and the J gene lost 11 bases, with 15 bases spanning the gap. Germline assignment: CDR1 LGHDT and CDR2 YNNKEL (reference sequence). The DNA of the CDR3 is TGTGCCAGCAGCCAAGATGGAGGCAGGATATTGCAGTATTTT. Translating it yields CASSQDGGRILQYF.

The V and J genes are TRBV7-2 and TRBJ2-3, with 9 bases identical to TRBD2. The CDR3 covers 18 residues. CDR1 SGHTA and CDR2 FQGNSA come from the germline V gene. After removal of 5 bases from V and 3 bases from J, the junction contained 15 bases not matched to a gene. DNA of the CDR3: TGTGCCAGCAGCCCTAGAGGCGGGGGGGCCAGGATTACAGATACGCAGTATTTT. Translating gives CASSPRGGGARITDTQYF.

The rearrangement joins TRBV7-2 to TRBJ1-2; 11 bases match TRBD1. CDR1 SGHTA and CDR2 FQGNSA come from the germline V gene. With V trimmed by 4 bases and J by 7 bases, 11 bases remained unmatched. This CDR3 has 16 amino acids. DNA of the CDR3: TGTGCCAGCAGCTCAGGACAGGGGGCGGTCTCCGGTGGCTACACCTTC. Protein: CASSSGQGAVSGGYTF.

The rearrangement links TRBV28 to TRBJ1-2; D unresolved. V was trimmed by 6 bases and J by 5 bases, leaving 16 bases between them. Germline V gene data show CDR1 as MDHEN and CDR2 as SYDVKM. CDR3 size: 14 residues. The CDR3 DNA is TGTGCCAGCAGAGCACCCGCGGAGCAGTATGGCTACACCTTC. Protein sequence: CASRAPAEQYGYTF.

The CDR3 reads CAWSWANEQFF. The CDR3 nucleotides read TGTGCCTGGAGTTGGGCAAATGAGCAGTTCTTC. This chain connects TRBV30 to TRBJ2-1; no clear D gene. V was cut by 2 bases and J by 7 bases, with 6 bases left in between. CDR1 and CDR2 from the germline V gene are GTSNPN and SVGIG (reference sequence). The CDR3 length is 11 residues.

The CDR3: CASSLAGVFATQYF. CDR3 coding DNA: TGTGCCAGCAGCTTAGCGGGGGTCTTCGCGACCCAGTACTTC. This chain joins TRBV7-2 and TRBJ2-5; possibly TRBD1 or TRBD2 for D (5 bases each). CDR1 and CDR2 from the germline V gene are SGHTA and FQGNSA. This CDR3 has 14 residues. Trimming pared 0 bases from V and 7 bases from J, leaving 12 bases between.

The chain joins TRBV20-1 to TRBJ1-1; 9 nucleotides match TRBD1. The CDR3 is 13 amino acids. Germline CDR1 reads DFQATT; CDR2 reads SNEGSKA (reference sequence). V trimming: 6 bases; J trimming: 5 bases; junction bases outside the gene matches: 7. The CDR3 reads CSASGTGRTEAFF. The CDR3 bases are TGCAGTGCCAGTGGGACAGGGCGAACTGAAGCTTTCTTT.

The chain joins TRBV18 to TRBJ2-5; 8 bases line up with TRBD1. The V and J ends lost 5 bases and 5 bases, in that order; junction bases with no gene match: 4. Germline CDR1 reads KGHSH; CDR2 reads LQKENI. CDR3 size: 13 residues. In DNA, the CDR3 is TGTGCCAGCTCATTCCACAGGGGGGAGACCCAGTACTTC. This encodes CASSFHRGETQYF. Full variable domain (remainder filled in from reference TRBV18 and TRBJ2-5): NAGVMQNPRHLVRRRGQEARLRCSPMKGHSHVYWYRQLPEEGLKFMVYLQKENIIDESGMPKERFSAEFPKEGPSILRIQQVVRGDSAAYFCASSFHRGETQYFGPGTRLLVL.

The V gene is TRBV19, the J gene TRBJ2-2; 15 positions agree with TRBD2. The CDR3 runs to 15 residues. The V and J ends lost 8 bases and 8 bases, in that order; junction bases with no gene match: 6. In germline, CDR1 is LNHDA, CDR2 SQIVND (reference sequence). The chain's CDR3 is CASCKGLAGGGELFF. The CDR3 DNA follows: TGTGCCAGTTGCAAGGGACTAGCGGGAGGTGGGGAGCTGTTTTTT.

The CDR3: CASSLAGTPQETQYF. As DNA, the CDR3 is TGCGCCAGCAGCTTGGCCGGGACACCGCAAGAGACCCAGTACTTC. The genes are TRBV5-1 and TRBJ2-5; TRBD1 is a possible D gene (6 bases). CDR1 and CDR2 (germline): SGHRS, YFSETQ. The CDR3 runs 15 residues. Trimming removed 0 bases at V and 2 bases at J, with 11 bases between.

The CDR3 here is CASSREQGAYEQYF. For the CDR3, the DNA is TGTGCCAGCAGCCGCGAACAGGGGGCCTACGAGCAGTACTTC. The chain recombines TRBV5-4 with TRBJ2-7, with 8 positions matching TRBD1. The CDR3 spans 14 residues. Per the germline V gene, CDR1 is SGHNT and CDR2 is YYREEE (reference sequence). Germline trimming cut 4 bases from V and 2 bases from J; bases unmatched to any gene: 5.

This chain uses TRBV6-5 with TRBJ2-3; a weak D match, TRBD2 (5 bases). This CDR3 is 14 amino acids long. Germline loops: CDR1 MNHEY, CDR2 SVGAGI. Trimming shortened V by 7 bases and J by 3 bases, and 14 bases separated the two germline ends. This CDR3 reads CASTDGMGTDTQYF. In nucleotides, the CDR3 is TGTGCCAGCACCGACGGGATGGGAACAGATACGCAGTATTTT.

This clone was detected only once. The gene calls are TRBV2 and TRBJ2-3; D remains unclear. The CDR3 runs 14 residues. Germline V gene lookup returns CDR1 SNHLY and CDR2 FYNNEI. Trimming removed 4 bases at V and 2 bases at J, with 10 bases between. DNA for the CDR3: TGTGCCAGCAGTGTTGGGCAGAACACAGATACGCAGTATTTT. Its protein product is CASSVGQNTDTQYF.

J is TRBJ1-3 and V is TRBV7-9, with D unresolved. The CDR3 length is 14 residues. V was clipped by 5 bases and J by 3 bases, with 11 bases between them. Germline values: CDR1 SEHNR, CDR2 FQNEAQ (reference sequence). CDR3 nucleotide sequence: TGTGCCAGCAGCCCCATCACGGGTGGAAACACCATATATTTT. This encodes CASSPITGGNTIYF.

V usage is TRBV25-1 and J usage is TRBJ2-2; the D gene could be TRBD1 or TRBD2 (5 bases each). CDR3 length equals 14 residues. The germline V gene has CDR1 MGHDK and CDR2 SYGVNS. Trimming took 8 bases from V and 0 from J, leaving 10 bases between them. The CDR3 DNA reads TGTGCCAGCTCTCGGGGACCGAACACCGGGGAGCTGTTTTTT. Protein product: CASSRGPNTGELFF. The variable domain in full, completed from reference TRBV25-1 and TRBJ2-2, reads EADIYQTPRYLVIGTGKKITLECSQTMGHDKMYWYQQDPGMELHLIHYSYGVNSTEKGDLSSESTVSRIRTEHFPLTLESARPSHTSQYLCASSRGPNTGELFFGEGSRLTVL.

This chain joins TRBV19 and TRBJ2-3; 14 bases are shared with TRBD2. Germline V lookup: CDR1 LNHDA, CDR2 SQIVND (reference sequence). This CDR3 contains 15 residues. Unmatched junction bases numbered 5, after V lost 6 bases and J lost 6 bases. CDR3 residues: CASRRTSGRYDTQYF. The CDR3 DNA reads TGTGCCAGTAGGAGGACTAGCGGGAGGTATGATACGCAGTATTTT.

In this sample, this clone turned up a few times. This CDR3 is also generated by other DNA sequences in the sample. The rearrangement uses TRBV7-9 and TRBJ1-5, with D maybe TRBD1 (5 bases). The CDR3 is 13 residues long. CDR1 is SEHNR, CDR2 FQNEAQ, per germline (reference sequence). The V and J ends lost 1 base and 5 bases respectively, with 6 bases between them. Written as DNA, the CDR3 is TGTGCCAGCAGCTTAGGAGGGGATCAGCCCCAGCATTTT. Amino acids: CASSLGGDQPQHF.

This clone appeared a few times. The chain employs TRBV3-1 (or the pseudogene TRBV3-2) and TRBJ1-1; D is undetermined. The CDR3 length is 13 residues. Germline assignment: CDR1 LGHDT and CDR2 YNNKEL (reference sequence). Trimming pared 0 bases from V and 7 bases from J, leaving 9 bases between. CDR3 nucleotide sequence: TGTGCCAGCAGCCAAGAGAATCGGGATGAAGCTTTCTTT. Its protein product is CASSQENRDEAFF.

The rearrangement uses TRBV9 and TRBJ1-1; TRBD1 matches at 7 bases. V lost 0 bases to trimming and J lost 7 bases; unmatched junction nucleotides: 3. Germline CDR1 and CDR2: SGDLS and YYNGEE. The CDR3 runs to 13 residues. CDR3 sequence: CASSVGPGGEAFF. Written as DNA, the CDR3 is TGTGCCAGCAGCGTAGGTCCAGGGGGTGAAGCTTTCTTT.

CDR3 residues: CASSPPQWRNTEAFF. DNA for the CDR3: TGTGCCAGCAGCCCCCCGCAGTGGAGGAACACTGAAGCTTTCTTT. The chain couples TRBV2 to TRBJ1-1; D gene ambiguous. Trimming removed 6 bases at V and 1 base at J, with 15 bases between. The length of the CDR3 is 15 residues. Germline assignment: CDR1 SNHLY and CDR2 FYNNEI.

In this sample, this clone turned up once. V and J are TRBV5-1 and TRBJ2-1, with 7 bases lining up with TRBD2. Germline V gene lookup returns CDR1 SGHRS and CDR2 YFSETQ. V lost 4 bases, J lost 6 bases, and 7 bases stayed unmatched. This CDR3 is built from 14 residues. The CDR3 DNA sequence: TGCGCCAGCAGCCGGACTAGGTGGGCCAATGAGCAGTTCTTC. Its protein is CASSRTRWANEQFF.

The chain links TRBV11-2 to TRBJ2-6; no clear D. CDR3 length equals 16 residues. Trimming cost V 3 bases and J 2 bases, with 11 bases left between them. Germline V CDR1 and CDR2: SGHAT, FQNNGV. CDR3 amino acids: CASSFRSNPGANVLTF. Written as DNA, the CDR3 is TGTGCCAGCAGCTTTCGGTCCAATCCTGGGGCCAACGTCCTGACTTTC.

This chain links TRBV11-2 with TRBJ2-1, with D perhaps TRBD2 (6 bases). V was shortened by 4 bases and J by 9 bases, with 19 bases between the two germline ends. This CDR3 is 15 amino acids long. Germline assignment: CDR1 SGHAT and CDR2 FQNNGV. CDR3 in DNA: TGTGCCAGCAGCTCCGGACCACCTAGCGAGGGTGAGCAGTTCTTC. It specifies CASSSGPPSEGEQFF. Looking up the rest from reference TRBV11-2 and TRBJ2-1 gives the full variable domain: EAGVAQSPRYKIIEKRQSVAFWCNPISGHATLYWYQQILGQGPKLLIQFQNNGVVDDSQLPKDRFSAERLKGVDSTLKIQPAKLEDSAVYLCASSSGPPSEGEQFFGPGTRLTVL.

V and J are TRBV4-1 and TRBJ2-2, with 8 bases identical to TRBD1. The germline V gene has CDR1 MGHRA and CDR2 YSYEKL. The CDR3 length is 15 residues. V shed 6 bases and J 3 bases; nucleotides not matched to a gene: 6. The CDR3 loop reads CASRGQVVDTGELFF. The DNA of the CDR3 is TGCGCCAGCAGGGGACAGGTCGTTGACACCGGGGAGCTGTTTTTT.

The chain employs TRBV27 and TRBJ2-3, with 8 bases fitting TRBD1. The V gene end was trimmed by 5 bases and the J gene end by 1 base; junction bases not matched to a gene: 2. The CDR3 sequence is 14 residues long. Germline loops: CDR1 MNHEY, CDR2 SMNVEV (reference sequence). Here the CDR3 DNA reads TGTGCCAGCAGTCCGGACAGGGGCACAGATACGCAGTATTTT. It yields the protein CASSPDRGTDTQYF.

The rearrangement joins TRBV11-3 to TRBJ2-1, with 7 bases aligning to TRBD1. The trim removed 1 base at V and 4 bases at J, leaving 7 bases unmatched. Germline V gene sequence: CDR1 SGHNT, CDR2 YENEEA. The CDR3 covers 16 residues. The CDR3 reads CASSLGGTAAYNEQFF. CDR3 DNA: TGTGCCAGCAGCTTAGGTGGGACAGCCGCGTACAATGAGCAGTTCTTC. The full variable domain, its missing parts supplied by reference TRBV11-3 and TRBJ2-1, is EAGVVQSPRYKIIEKKQPVAFWCNPISGHNTLYWYLQNLGQGPELLIRYENEEAVDDSQLPKDRFSAERLKGVDSTLKIQPAELGDSAVYLCASSLGGTAAYNEQFFGPGTRLTVL.

The chain has TRBV15 and TRBJ2-7; D might be TRBD2 (6 bases). The ends were cut back, 1 base at V and 4 bases at J, with 17 bases in the middle. The CDR3 extends over 16 amino acids. The V gene's germline CDR1 is LNHNV and CDR2 YYDKDF (reference sequence). CDR3: CATSRAGEGFVYEQYF. The CDR3 nucleotides are TGTGCCACCAGCAGAGCGGGGGAAGGGTTTGTGTACGAGCAGTACTTC.